This TCR beta chain appears in the sequencing data of a study of cytomegalovirus exposure and HLA in healthy donors. In the study overall: Ancestry clustering placed 81% of approximately 370 genotyped donors in the Caucasian-associated cluster.

The CDR3 totals 16 residues. Germline CDR1 is SGDLS and CDR2 is YYNGEE. V shed 4 bases and J 0 bases; nucleotides not matched to a gene: 7. The PCR had 60 Vbeta and 13 Jbeta primers. This table comes from immunoSEQ multiplex PCR, and its TCRdb copy is limited to in-frame clones, with some not included. The table includes 150,000 to 200,000 clones, roughly 82% detected once. The TCR comes from a woman between 45 and 65 years old in good health and CMV-seronegative. The rearrangement uses TRBV9 and TRBJ2-1; TRBD2 aligns across 7 bases. Sequenced: PBMCs. CDR3 amino acids: CASSRLAGHSYNEQFF. The DNA for the CDR3 is TGTGCCAGCAGCCGCTTAGCGGGTCACTCCTACAATGAGCAGTTCTTC.